This TCR beta chain originates from a study of blood T cell repertoires in COVID-19. Whole-study context: Specimens from acute and convalescent COVID-19 originated in the United States, Italy and Spain.

This CDR3 has 13 amino acids. Trimming shortened V by 6 bases and J by 3 bases, and 8 bases separated the two germline ends. Original analysis: Estimation of nucleated cell counts relied on the amplification of reference gene primers. Sequencing was performed with immunoSEQ multiplex PCR; in TCRdb, only in-frame clones are kept and a portion is missing. For V, J and clone size, that table is used; D and trimming come from the DNA. The table shows over 130,000 clones, with about 83% occurring only once. The receptor's source is a man between 45 and 60 years old with acute or convalescent COVID-19. Sequences were obtained from peripheral blood. The chain links TRBV12-3 or TRBV12-4 to TRBJ2-2; unclear D gene. Here the CDR3 DNA reads TGTGCCAGCAGCTATAAGTACACCGGGGAGCTGTTTTTT. It encodes CASSYKYTGELFF.